The 10 T cell receptor beta chains given below trace back to one sample, sequenced in a study of shared clonotypes between healthy human individuals. TCRdb keeps only in-frame clones here, not all; method: immunoSEQ multiplex PCR. The data hold about 710,000 clones, with roughly 72% observed a single time. The specimen sequenced was memory CD4+ T cells sorted from blood. Sample subset: CD45RA-negative fraction. The receptors were gathered from a young woman in good health.

The chain employs TRBV15 and TRBJ1-2; 7 bases match TRBD1. Losses at the gene ends were 4 bases for V and 11 bases for J; bases not matched to a gene: 16. The CDR3 totals 15 residues. From germline, CDR1 is LNHNV and CDR2 YYDKDF (reference sequence). The CDR3 coding sequence is TGTGCCACCAGCAACCCGGGACAGCCTACCGTGGGGTACACCTTC. Amino acids: CATSNPGQPTVGYTF.

The chain recombines TRBV7-8 with TRBJ2-6; no clear D gene. The CDR3 spans 18 residues. Germline V gene data show CDR1 as SGHVS and CDR2 as FQNEAQ. V was trimmed by 4 bases and J by 2 bases, leaving 18 bases between them. The DNA for the CDR3 is TGTGCCAGCAGCTCCCCTTTGGGCCCTGGGGCTGGGGCCAACGTCCTGACTTTC. Amino acid sequence: CASSSPLGPGAGANVLTF.

V usage is TRBV27 and J usage is TRBJ2-3; the D gene could be TRBD1 or TRBD2 (5 bases each). The germline gives CDR1 MNHEY, CDR2 SMNVEV (reference sequence). This CDR3 comprises 14 residues. V was pared by 7 bases and J by 6 bases, with 17 bases between. CDR3 amino acids: CASTRDPGRDTQYF. As DNA, the CDR3 is TGTGCCAGCACCAGGGACCCTGGCCGGGATACGCAGTATTTT.

The V gene is TRBV4-2, the J gene TRBJ2-1; D gene unclear. V gave up 1 base and J gave up 1 base, with 11 bases separating them. The CDR3 extends over 16 amino acids. CDR1 and CDR2 (germline): LGHNA, YNFKEQ. The CDR3 loop reads CASSQGGMTSYNEQFF. The CDR3, as DNA: TGTGCCAGCAGCCAAGGAGGAATGACATCCTACAATGAGCAGTTCTTC.

This clone was observed once. The V gene is TRBV2, the J gene TRBJ1-2; 9 bases align to TRBD1. Germline CDR1 reads SNHLY; CDR2 reads FYNNEI. J was trimmed by 3 bases and V by 5 bases; bases with no gene match: 1. The CDR3 consists of 13 residues. The CDR3 DNA reads as TGTGCCAGCAGTAGACAGGGGGACTATGGCTACACCTTC. This sequence encodes CASSRQGDYGYTF.

A word on this clone: The sample contains more than one DNA sequence encoding this CDR3. The chain links TRBV18 to TRBJ1-1, with D perhaps TRBD1 (5 bases). CDR3 length: 13 amino acids. Looked up from germline, CDR1 is KGHSH and CDR2 is LQKENI. With 6 bases removed from V and 1 base from J, the gap between germline ends came to 9 bases. The CDR3 sequence: CASSPGGNTEAFF. In DNA form, the CDR3 reads TGTGCCAGCTCTCCCGGGGGGAACACTGAAGCTTTCTTT.

This clone has only a few counts. The same CDR3 can be traced to other DNA sequences in this sample. The V gene is TRBV7-9, the J gene TRBJ1-6; D is ambiguous. V was pared by 1 base and J by 8 bases, with 6 bases between. In germline, CDR1 is SEHNR, CDR2 FQNEAQ (reference sequence). CDR3 length: 13 residues. DNA of the CDR3: TGTGCCAGCAGCTTAGATCTGGATTCACCCCTCCACTTT. This translates into CASSLDLDSPLHF.

V is TRBV5-1 and J is TRBJ2-1; D is perhaps TRBD1 (6 bases). CDR1 and CDR2 from the germline V gene are SGHRS and YFSETQ. There are 15 residues in the CDR3. Trimming pared 0 bases from V and 1 base from J, leaving 8 bases between. In DNA form, the CDR3 reads TGCGCCAGCAGCTTGGAGGGGGAGTCCTACAATGAGCAGTTCTTC. This sequence encodes CASSLEGESYNEQFF. Filled out from reference TRBV5-1 and TRBJ2-1, the complete variable domain reads KAGVTQTPRYLIKTRGQQVTLSCSPISGHRSVSWYQQTPGQGLQFLFEYFSETQRNKGNFPGRFSGRQFSNSRSEMNVSTLELGDSALYLCASSLEGESYNEQFFGPGTRLTVL.

This chain uses TRBV19 with TRBJ2-3, with D perhaps TRBD1 or TRBD2 (5 bases each). The CDR3 has 16 amino acids. V was cut by 10 bases and J by 1 base, with 21 bases left in between. Germline-derived CDR1 and CDR2 are LNHDA and SQIVND (reference sequence). The CDR3 sequence: CATYDVGGGGTDTQYF. The CDR3 bases are TGTGCCACCTACGACGTGGGTGGGGGTGGCACAGATACGCAGTATTTT.

The rearrangement uses TRBV19 and TRBJ2-2, with 7 bases aligning to TRBD2. From germline, CDR1 is LNHDA and CDR2 SQIVND (reference sequence). V was clipped by 7 bases and J by 3 bases; unmatched bases: 5. The CDR3 sequence is 14 residues long. For the CDR3, the DNA is TGTGCCAGTAAAGTGGGAGGGGACACCGGGGAGCTGTTTTTT. Protein: CASKVGGDTGELFF.